This T cell receptor (beta chain) was identified during a study of CD8 T cells in Susac syndrome. The germline CDR1 and CDR2 sequences are MNHEY and SVGEGT. This CDR3 contains 12 residues. Trimming took 6 bases from V and 6 from J, leaving 11 bases between them. Reverse transcription of about 0.5 to 1 ug RNA was carried out with random hexamers. The CDR3 of TCR beta was amplified by immunoSEQ multiplex PCR across 54 Vbeta and 13 Jbeta. TCRdb itself ran the immunoSEQ multiplex PCR reads through MiXCR, one entry per CDR3 protein. This table has 100,000 to 150,000 distinct CDR3 sequences, about 95% appearing once. Sequencing targeted TCR beta in T cells from blood (CD8+ and CD4+). As controls, healthy donors matched for age and sex were used. Negative isolation yielded CD8+ and CD4+ T cells; FACS enriched TEMRA cells.

The chain has TRBV6-2 or TRBV6-3 and TRBJ1-1; no clear D gene. The sequence derives from a human donor in good health. The sequencing input was CD4+ T cells from PBMCs. Here the CDR3 reads CASSSWSAEAFF. CDR3 nucleotide sequence: TGTGCCAGCAGCTCTTGGTCCGCTGAAGCTTTCTTT.